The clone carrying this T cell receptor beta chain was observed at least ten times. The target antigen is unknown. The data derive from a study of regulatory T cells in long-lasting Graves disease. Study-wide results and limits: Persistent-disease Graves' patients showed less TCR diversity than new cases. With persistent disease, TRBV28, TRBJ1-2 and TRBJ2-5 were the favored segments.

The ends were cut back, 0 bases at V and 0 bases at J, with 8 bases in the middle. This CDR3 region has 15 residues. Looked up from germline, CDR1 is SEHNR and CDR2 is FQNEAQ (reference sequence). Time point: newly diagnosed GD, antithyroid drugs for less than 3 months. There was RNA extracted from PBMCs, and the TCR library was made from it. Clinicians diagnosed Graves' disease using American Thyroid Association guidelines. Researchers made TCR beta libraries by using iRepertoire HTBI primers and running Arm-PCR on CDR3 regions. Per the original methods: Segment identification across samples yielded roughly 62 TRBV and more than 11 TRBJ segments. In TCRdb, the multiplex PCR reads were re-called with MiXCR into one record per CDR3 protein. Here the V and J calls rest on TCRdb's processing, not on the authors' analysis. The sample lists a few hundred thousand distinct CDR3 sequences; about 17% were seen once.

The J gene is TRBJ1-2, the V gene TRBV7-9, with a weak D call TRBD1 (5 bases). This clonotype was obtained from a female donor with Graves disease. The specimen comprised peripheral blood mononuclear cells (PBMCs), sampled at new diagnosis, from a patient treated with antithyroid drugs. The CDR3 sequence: CASSLAGEANYGYTF. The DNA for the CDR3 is TGTGCCAGCAGCTTAGCAGGGGAGGCTAACTATGGCTACACCTTC.